The next 11 T cell receptor beta chains were all read from a single sample in a study of CD8 T cells in ankylosing spondylitis. Study-wide points: The study identified a TCR beta motif of about eight highly homologous variants that appeared characteristic of ankylosing spondylitis blood.

A single record per CDR3 protein comes from TCRdb applying MiXCR to the 5' RACE reads. The sample lists approximately 540,000 distinct CDR3 sequences, roughly an eighth occurring once. No antigen has been assigned to these receptors. The sequencing input was blood, either unsorted or a sorted T cell fraction (not recorded which). These receptors all stem from a male donor with ankylosing spondylitis.

This clonotype was counted a few times. V gene TRBV29-1 combines with J gene TRBJ1-1; the D is unclear. The CDR3 has 13 amino acids. Between the trimmed V and J ends, which lost 4 bases and 1 base, there was a span of 10 bases. Per the germline V gene, CDR1 is SQVTM and CDR2 is ANQGSEA. In nucleotides, the CDR3 is TGCAGCGTTGGGCCCCCGCCGAACACTGAAGCTTTCTTT. Protein sequence: CSVGPPPNTEAFF.

This clonotype has a handful of counts. The chain combines TRBV5-1 with TRBJ2-2, with 8 bases matching TRBD2. Germline V gene data show CDR1 as SGHRS and CDR2 as YFSETQ. The CDR3 loop spans 15 amino acids. Trimming at V came to 5 bases and at J to 3 bases, leaving 6 bases not matched to a gene. CDR3 residues: CASRLLADHTGELFF. The CDR3 nucleotides read TGCGCCAGCAGATTACTAGCGGACCACACCGGGGAGCTGTTTTTT.

This clonotype has at least ten counts. This chain links TRBV20-1 with TRBJ2-1, with 8 bases fitting TRBD2. CDR1 and CDR2 from the germline V gene are DFQATT and SNEGSKA (reference sequence). The CDR3 runs 17 residues. J lost 8 bases, V lost 3 bases, and 18 bases had no gene match. CDR3 region: CSASSAGLANSVHEQFF. Written as DNA, the CDR3 is TGCAGTGCTAGCTCCGCCGGACTAGCCAATTCAGTCCATGAGCAGTTCTTC.

This clonotype was recorded a few times. The chain is built from TRBV20-1 and TRBJ1-3, with a possible D match to TRBD1 (5 bases). V shed 0 bases and J shed 0 bases, with 9 bases lying between them. The CDR3 runs to 15 residues. Germline CDR1 is DFQATT and CDR2 is SNEGSKA (reference sequence). CDR3 protein: CSARDIQGSGNTIYF. Written as DNA, the CDR3 is TGCAGTGCTAGAGATATTCAGGGCTCTGGAAACACCATATATTTT.

This chain connects TRBV12-3 or TRBV12-4 to TRBJ1-4; D ambiguous. Trimming took 6 bases from V and 6 from J, leaving 5 bases between them. This CDR3 spans 11 amino acids. The CDR3 region has the DNA TGTGCCAGCAGCTATGATGAAAAACTGTTTTTT. Translated, it gives CASSYDEKLFF.

This clonotype has only a few counts. This chain joins TRBV7-7 and TRBJ2-3, with D tentatively TRBD1 (5 bases). CDR1 and CDR2 from the germline V gene are SSHAT and FNYEAQ (reference sequence). Trimming removed 2 bases at V and 3 bases at J, with 9 bases between. The CDR3 is 14 amino acids. CDR3 residues: CASSLTTATDTQYF. In DNA, the CDR3 is TGTGCCAGCAGCTTAACGACAGCTACAGATACGCAGTATTTT.

This clonotype was counted ten times or more. The chain has TRBV12-3 or TRBV12-4 and TRBJ1-1, with D hard to call. The V end lost 2 bases, the J end lost 0 bases, and 7 bases lay between the germline ends. The CDR3 covers 14 residues. DNA for the CDR3: TGTGCCAGCAGTTTAACGGGAGTGAACACTGAAGCTTTCTTT. Protein: CASSLTGVNTEAFF.

The gene calls are TRBV29-1 and TRBJ1-3; no definite D call. The CDR3 runs to 12 residues. The V end lost 5 bases, the J end lost 7 bases, and 12 bases lay between the germline ends. Germline values: CDR1 SQVTM, CDR2 ANQGSEA. CDR3 sequence (DNA): TGCAGCGTTTCTTTCCCCCCCAACACCATATATTTT. Translated: CSVSFPPNTIYF.

The V call is TRBV30, the J call TRBJ2-1; 10 positions agree with TRBD1. The CDR3 covers 14 residues. Germline assignment: CDR1 GTSNPN and CDR2 SVGIG (reference sequence). CDR3 in amino acids: CACIRDRGFGEQFF. DNA of the CDR3: TGTGCTTGCATCCGGGACAGGGGATTCGGTGAGCAGTTCTTC.

This clonotype was counted only a few times. The rearrangement uses TRBV11-2 and TRBJ1-2, with 8 positions matching TRBD1. This CDR3 contains 15 residues. J gave up 4 bases and V 4 bases, and 8 bases lay outside the gene matches. The V gene's germline CDR1 is SGHAT and CDR2 FQNNGV. In nucleotides, the CDR3 is TGTGCCAGCAGCTGGGGACAGGAAGGATCCTATGGCTACACCTTC. This codes for CASSWGQEGSYGYTF.

V gene TRBV3-1 combines with J gene TRBJ2-7; D remains ambiguous. Germline CDR1 reads LGHDT; CDR2 reads YNNKEL (reference sequence). The CDR3 length is 13 residues. V dropped 1 base and J dropped 10 bases, with 14 bases sitting between them. CDR3 sequence: CASSQVRPGRQYF. As DNA, the CDR3 is TGTGCCAGCAGCCAAGTCCGACCTGGCCGTCAGTACTTC.